The subject of this entry is one T cell receptor (beta chain). With a much larger clone just one base away, this may be a read error. TCRdb reanalysed the PCR reads using MiXCR and keeps one entry per CDR3 protein. The repertoire holds 50,000 to 65,000 distinct CDR3 sequences, with around 25% as singletons. V gave up 2 bases and J gave up 2 bases, with 6 bases separating them. Germline CDR1 and CDR2: LGHNA and YSLEER. There are 13 residues in the CDR3. This entry is derived from a study of molecular identifiers for immune sequencing clone quantification. Background on the study: Split five ways in replicates, RNA from approximately 20,000 or 98,000 naive CD8 cells had four portions sequenced.

The receptor was derived from a human donor in good health. Some libraries in this study had Jurkat cell RNA spiked in. Source material: naive CD8+ T cells from blood, with Jurkat cell RNA spiked in. Described subset: FACS-sorted CD8+CD4-CCR7+CD45RA+ naive T cells. This rearrangement joins TRBV4-3 to TRBJ1-1; unclear D gene. CDR3 bases: TGCGCCAGCAGCCAATGGGTTAACACTGAAGCTTTCTTT. This sequence encodes CASSQWVNTEAFF.